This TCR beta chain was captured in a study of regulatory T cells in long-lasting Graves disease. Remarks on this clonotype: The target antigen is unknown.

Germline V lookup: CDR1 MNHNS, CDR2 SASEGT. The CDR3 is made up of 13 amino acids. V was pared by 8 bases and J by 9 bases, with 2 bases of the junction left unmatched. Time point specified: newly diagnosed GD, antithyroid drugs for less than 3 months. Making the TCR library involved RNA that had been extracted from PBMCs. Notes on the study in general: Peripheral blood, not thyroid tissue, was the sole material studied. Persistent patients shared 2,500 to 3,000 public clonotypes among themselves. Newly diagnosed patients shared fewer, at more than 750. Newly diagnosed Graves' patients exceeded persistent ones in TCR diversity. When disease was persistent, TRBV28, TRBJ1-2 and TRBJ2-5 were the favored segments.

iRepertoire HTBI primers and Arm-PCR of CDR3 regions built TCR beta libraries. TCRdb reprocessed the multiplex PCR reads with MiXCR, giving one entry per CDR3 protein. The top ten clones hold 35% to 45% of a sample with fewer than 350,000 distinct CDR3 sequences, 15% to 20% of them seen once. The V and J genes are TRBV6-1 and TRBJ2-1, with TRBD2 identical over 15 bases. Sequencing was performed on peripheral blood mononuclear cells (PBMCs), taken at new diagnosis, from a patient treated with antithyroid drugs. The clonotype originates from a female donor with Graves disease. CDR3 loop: CASAGLAGGEQFF. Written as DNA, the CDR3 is TGTGCCAGCGCGGGACTAGCGGGAGGTGAGCAGTTCTTC.